This T cell receptor (beta chain) comes out of a study of T cells in Graves' hyperthyroidism and ophthalmopathy. Study-wide results and limits: In blood, most of the thyroid clonotypes expanded above 0.001 were also present.

V lost 0 bases and J 7 bases, leaving 15 bases between the germline ends. The CDR3 sequence is 16 residues long. Germline assignment: CDR1 ENHRY and CDR2 SYGVKD. This clonotype was picked up a small number of times. Its specificity is not known. Amplified TCR beta CDR3 regions derived from RNA transcripts. HTBI primers were the set used in a first-round RT-PCR of the TCR CDR3. In TCRdb, the multiplex PCR reads were re-called with MiXCR into one record per CDR3 protein. The table shows 550,000 to 800,000 distinct CDR3 sequences, with approximately 15% occurring only once. Across 18 months, stable Graves' hyperthyroidism was marked by no progression to ophthalmopathy.

V usage is TRBV10-3 and J usage is TRBJ2-2; D remains ambiguous. The TCR sequence derives from a middle-aged man with Graves' hyperthyroidism. The sequencing sample was made of blood. The CDR3 spells CAISESGWGGGGELFF. The CDR3 DNA reads as TGTGCCATCAGTGAGTCCGGTTGGGGTGGCGGCGGGGAGCTGTTTTTT.